These T cell receptor beta chains were read from a single sample in a study of blood T cells in healthy people across ages. TCRdb re-called the 5' RACE reads through MiXCR, storing one row per CDR3 protein. Of around 600,000 distinct CDR3 sequences listed, roughly 43% are singletons. The material sequenced was blood. All receptors come from a man older than 75 in good health. The CDR3 runs from the conserved cysteine through the conserved F or W. Each record gives: D gene, CDR3 length, V gene, clone size, CDR3 protein. The D gene is left open where the match is weak. A row's size may be missing; if present it is once, few, many or a size class.

.,14,TRBV11-2,.,CASSLGAIQETQYF
.,15,TRBV29-1,.,CSVVVPGSSTDTQYF
TRBD1,16,TRBV7-2,few,CASSSRDRGVQETQYF
.,15,TRBV4-3,.,CASSQGISSNTEAFF
TRBD2,15,TRBV7-9,few,CASRIGLAGRDEQFF
TRBD2,16,TRBV4-3,few,CASSQVSGRLIREQYF
.,14,TRBV2,once,CASSEASEYQPQHF
TRBD1,15,TRBV14,.,CASSQVISGQAEQYF
.,14,TRBV5-1,.,CASSLGPIQETQYF
.,13,TRBV30,.,CAWSRLDSDPQHF
.,11,TRBV7-9,.,CASSPDLGYTF
.,15,TRBV5-1,.,CASSPLPTEQETQYF
TRBD2,16,TRBV29-1,many,CSAPVRTSFPRNEQFF
TRBD1,13,TRBV19,.,CASKDRNQETQYF
.,17,TRBV20-1,.,CSARTPGGGLKGNGYTF
TRBD1,14,TRBV5-1,.,CASSFRDRPTEQFF
.,11,TRBV28,few,CASLRADTQYF
.,13,TRBV20-1,few,CSARVSDVGTQYF
TRBD2,14,TRBV5-1,.,CASKAAGAADTQYF
.,13,TRBV25-1,few,CASSTPGSATQYF
.,14,TRBV4-2,.,CASSQDHRTSPLHF
.,16,TRBV7-2,.,CASSGGGQGLNTEAFF
TRBD2,17,TRBV7-3,.,CASSLRGASGVTDTQYF
.,14,TRBV11-2,few,CASSTQRGAVGYTF
TRBD2,16,TRBV15,.,CATSRGTSGRGNEQFF
.,14,TRBV2,once,CASSEAGINQPQHF
.,12,TRBV11-2,.,CASSLVATEQYF
.,14,TRBV29-1,many,CSVDGSPSYNEQFF
TRBD1,14,TRBV10-3,.,CAISAYRGDYGYTF
.,15,TRBV6-5,many,CASTPASSGANVLTF
.,12,TRBV20-1,once,CSLSPAKNIQYF
.,23,TRBV11-1,few,CASSLFRVSGPRRSTASTDTQYF
.,15,TRBV10-3,.,CAIKVGRGESDTQYF
TRBD2,13,TRBV20-1,.,CSARDTSGNEQFF
TRBD2,17,TRBV9,.,CASSVGTSGGGSYEQYF
.,16,TRBV4-3,.,CASSQNTGRYNSPLHF
.,15,TRBV7-2,.,CASSLGTVNTDTQYF
TRBD1,15,TRBV25-1,.,CASRAGTGPYNEQFF
TRBD1,17,TRBV11-2,.,CASSPLRQGANTGELFF